The subject of this entry is one T cell receptor (beta chain). This clonotype was seen a few times. The antigen it recognizes is unknown. The record has no base qualities; no much larger clone is one base away. This specimen comes from a study of response to subunit inactivated influenza vaccine (dated by TCRdb to the late 2010s). The study in broad terms: To follow how T cells responded to a trivalent subunit inactivated influenza vaccine, the researchers relied on deep quantitative profiling of the T cell receptor repertoire. General conclusions and limits of the study: The authors proposed that each seasonal influenza vaccination may bring in only a limited number of new T cells.

The CDR3 has 15 amino acids, counting the end cysteine and phenylalanine. CDR3 DNA is the only sequence kept; it has 45 bases, read in frame from the first base. V and J are trimmed by 0 bases and 2 bases, and the gene matches miss 5 bases of the junction. CDR1 is given as DFQATT and CDR2 as SNEGSKA, both from the germline V gene (reference sequence). The library was obtained by RT-PCR. The sample was run on an Illumina HiSeq 2500. Using fastp at Q25 and MiXCR, TCRdb reprocessed the public reads and kept productive beta chains. Entries that share a CDR3 protein sequence are merged under the most common genes and DNA. This sample lists hundreds of thousands of distinct CDR3 sequences; approximately 15% were detected once. The ten largest clonotypes hold less than 4% of the sample.

The starting material was CD4+ T cells sorted from PBMCs, obtained roughly 24 months after vaccination. The chain joins TRBV20-1 to TRBJ1-1; the central 8 bases match TRBD1. This clonotype was obtained from a man aged 50 to 69 who received an inactivated influenza vaccine. Donor details come from another sample of the same person, matched by shared clones. The DNA sequence is given as TGCAGTGCTAGAGATCTAGGACAGGGAAACACTGAAGCTTTCTTT. Translated, it reads CSARDLGQGNTEAFF.